This is a list of T cell receptor beta chains from one sample in a study of blood T cell repertoires in COVID-19. Using immunoSEQ multiplex PCR, the repertoire was profiled, and TCRdb retains in-frame clones only, with some absent. There are roughly 140,000 clones in the sample; roughly 84% occur only once, and roughly 7.2% lies in the top ten. Input material: peripheral blood. These receptor sequences come from a woman aged 45-65 years in a cohort sampled during active or convalescent COVID-19. The CDR3 runs from the conserved cysteine through the conserved F or W. D genes are given only for firm matches. Size values are once, few and many counts, or a class for expanded clones, and some rows have none.

v_gene	j_gene	abundance	d_gene	CDR3nt	CDR3aa
TRBV15	TRBJ2-7	.	TRBD1	TGTGCCAGAAACGGGACAGGGAGCGACGAGCAGTACTTC	CARNGTGSDEQYF
TRBV7-2	TRBJ1-1	.	.	TGTGCCAGCAGCTTAGGAGGGCAAAGCACTGAAGCTTTCTTT	CASSLGGQSTEAFF
TRBV7-2	TRBJ2-2	.	.	TGTGCCAGCAGCTTGGGGGCTGGGACGACCGGGGAGCTGTTTTTT	CASSLGAGTTGELFF
TRBV6-6	TRBJ2-7	.	.	TGTGCCAGCCGCAAGGGGCTTAGCTCCTACGAGCAGTACTTC	CASRKGLSSYEQYF
TRBV30	TRBJ1-2	.	.	TGTGCCTGGACAGGGTTCGGCTATGGCTACACCTTC	CAWTGFGYGYTF
TRBV10-3	TRBJ2-3	.	TRBD2	TGTGCCATCAGCGGAGGCTGGGGCGGGGGGACCGCAGATACGCAGTATTTT	CAISGGWGGGTADTQYF
TRBV6-2/TRBV6-3	TRBJ2-1	.	TRBD2	TGTGCCAGCAGTTACCGCCCGAGACTAGCGGGACCCTACAATGAGCAGTTCTTC	CASSYRPRLAGPYNEQFF
TRBV18	TRBJ1-1	.	.	TGTGCCAGCTCACGTCAGGGGACTGAAGCTTTCTTT	CASSRQGTEAFF
TRBV5-1	TRBJ2-7	once	TRBD1	TGCGCCAGCAGCTCGCGGGACAGGAGCTTTGAGCAGTACTTC	CASSSRDRSFEQYF
TRBV5-5	TRBJ1-5	few	.	TGTGCCAGCAGCCCAGGCGGGTTTTATCAGCCCCAGCATTTT	CASSPGGFYQPQHF
TRBV5-1	TRBJ1-6	.	.	TGCGCCAGCAGCTTGATGTCCCCGGGTTCACCCCTCCACTTT	CASSLMSPGSPLHF
TRBV5-1	TRBJ1-3	.	.	TGCGCCAGCAGTTGGGGGACACTCGGAAACACCATATATTTT	CASSWGTLGNTIYF
TRBV5-3	TRBJ2-7	.	.	TGTGCCAGAAGCTCCAACTACGAGCAGTACTTC	CARSSNYEQYF
TRBV19	TRBJ1-6	few	.	TGTGCCAGTCGGGGGACGGCTCAAGGTGGTTCACCCCTCCACTTT	CASRGTAQGGSPLHF
TRBV4-2	TRBJ2-7	.	.	TGTGCCAGCAGCCAAGAATATCTTCAAGCCCACCCTGAGCAGTACTTC	CASSQEYLQAHPEQYF
TRBV11-2	TRBJ2-5	.	TRBD1	TGTGCCAGCAGCTTGGGGGACAGCCAAGAGACCCAGTACTTC	CASSLGDSQETQYF
TRBV9	TRBJ2-1	.	TRBD2	TGTGCCAGCAGCACGACTAGCGGGGGATTCAATGAGCAGTTCTTC	CASSTTSGGFNEQFF
TRBV5-1	TRBJ2-3	.	TRBD2	TGCGCCAGCAGCTTGGCGCCTAGCGGGGGGAAGGATACGCAGTATTTT	CASSLAPSGGKDTQYF
TRBV19	TRBJ2-7	medium-sized	.	TGTGCCAGTAGCAACAGGGAACTCTACGAGCAGTACTTC	CASSNRELYEQYF
TRBV18	TRBJ1-3	few	.	TGTGCCAGCTCACTACAGGGTGCTGGAAACACCATATATTTT	CASSLQGAGNTIYF
TRBV7-2	TRBJ2-1	.	TRBD2	TGTGCCAGCAGCTTTCTCCGAGCAGCGGGGGGAGCCTACAATGAGCAGTTCTTC	CASSFLRAAGGAYNEQFF
TRBV11-2	TRBJ2-1	.	.	TGTGCCAGCAGCCCCCTACGGGGGTGGAGGAATGAGCAGTTCTTC	CASSPLRGWRNEQFF
TRBV7-9	TRBJ1-6	.	.	TGTGCCAGCAGCTTAGCGGTGGGGAGGGCGACCCTCCACTTT	CASSLAVGRATLHF
TRBV25-1	TRBJ1-2	.	TRBD1	TGTGCCAGCAGTCCTGCCGACAGGGGGCAGGCCTATGGCTACACCTTC	CASSPADRGQAYGYTF
TRBV7-9	TRBJ1-2	.	.	TGTGCCAGCAGCTTAGAGACAGTCCCAGACTTC	CASSLETVPDF
TRBV9	TRBJ2-1	.	TRBD1	TGTGCCAGCAGCGTATTCGGGACAGGGGACCATGAGCAGTTCTTC	CASSVFGTGDHEQFF
TRBV14	TRBJ2-7	.	TRBD1	TGTGCCAGCAGCCCTCCCGGGACAGGGAGGGAGCAGTACTTC	CASSPPGTGREQYF
TRBV5-4	TRBJ1-4	.	.	TGTGCCAGCAGCGAGGGAGGGGCGGGGGAAAAACTGTTTTTT	CASSEGGAGEKLFF
TRBV5-4	TRBJ2-1	.	TRBD2	TGTGCCAGCAGCTTGGCCTCCAGCGGGAACTACAATGAGCAGTTCTTC	CASSLASSGNYNEQFF
TRBV11-2	TRBJ1-2	.	.	TGTGCCAGCAGCTTAGTCAGGGATGGGGGCTACACCTTC	CASSLVRDGGYTF
TRBV10-1	TRBJ1-4	once	TRBD1	TGCGCCAGCAGTGAGTCGGGACAGGGTCAAAAACTGTTTTTT	CASSESGQGQKLFF
TRBV5-1	TRBJ2-3	.	TRBD2	TGCGCCAGCAAGGGTGGGGGACTAGCGGTCGGAGATACGCAGTATTTT	CASKGGGLAVGDTQYF
TRBV29-1	TRBJ2-2	.	.	TGCAGCGTTGTATGGCTAGCAGGTACCGGGGAGCTGTTTTTT	CSVVWLAGTGELFF